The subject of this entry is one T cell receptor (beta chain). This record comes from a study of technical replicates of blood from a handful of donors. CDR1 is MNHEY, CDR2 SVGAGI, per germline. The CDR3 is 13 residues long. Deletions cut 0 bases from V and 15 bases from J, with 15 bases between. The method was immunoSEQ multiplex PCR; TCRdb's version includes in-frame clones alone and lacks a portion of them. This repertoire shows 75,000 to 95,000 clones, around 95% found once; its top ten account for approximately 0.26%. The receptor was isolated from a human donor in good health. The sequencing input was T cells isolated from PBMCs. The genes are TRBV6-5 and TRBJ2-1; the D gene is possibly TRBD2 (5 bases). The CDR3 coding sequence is TGTGCCAGCAGTTACTCGTTGGAGGCACGACGGTTCTTC. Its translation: CASSYSLEARRFF.